One and the same sample provided the 31 T cell receptor beta chains below, sequenced in a study of T cells in Graves' hyperthyroidism and ophthalmopathy. TCR beta CDR3 regions were amplified from RNA. Researchers ran a first-round RT-PCR on the TCR CDR3 using the HTBI primer set. TCRdb redid the calling of the multiplex PCR reads with MiXCR, one entry per CDR3 protein. The profile shows about 560,000 distinct CDR3 sequences, roughly 17% of them singletons. The source material was blood. The receptor source for this set is a woman aged 18-29 years with Graves' hyperthyroidism.

The CDR3 bases are TGTGCCAGCAGCCGGGGGGGGGCGAGAACAGATACGCAGTATTTT. Protein: CASSRGGARTDTQYF. The chain joins TRBV9 to TRBJ2-3, with 8 bases identical to TRBD2. CDR3 length: 15 amino acids. The J segment lost 3 bases and the V segment lost 4 bases, leaving 7 bases of the junction unmatched. Germline loops: CDR1 SGDLS, CDR2 YYNGEE.

The rearrangement uses TRBV12-5 and TRBJ1-6; unclear D gene. Germline loops: CDR1 LGHNT, CDR2 FRNRAP. V was trimmed by 0 bases and J by 5 bases, leaving 14 bases between them. This CDR3 has 17 residues. The CDR3 nucleotides are TGTGCTAGTGGTTTGGTACTTAAGGGCGTGCATAATTCACCCCTCCACTTT. Translation gives CASGLVLKGVHNSPLHF.

J is TRBJ2-1 and V is TRBV7-2; D unresolved. The CDR3 sequence is 15 residues long. Germline CDR1 SGHTA, CDR2 FQGNSA. Trimming pared 3 bases from V and 5 bases from J, leaving 14 bases between. CDR3 bases: TGTGCCAGCAGCTTGGCCAGAGGTGGGCACAATGAGCAGTTCTTC. This codes for CASSLARGGHNEQFF.

The table lists this clonotype with many counts. The chain employs TRBV30 and TRBJ2-7, with 7 positions matching TRBD1. J lost 7 bases, V lost 5 bases, and 8 bases had no gene match. Germline V gene sequence: CDR1 GTSNPN, CDR2 SVGIG (reference sequence). This CDR3 comprises 12 residues. In DNA form, the CDR3 reads TGTGCCTGGGGGGACAGCCTACGAGAGCAGTACTTC. It is translated as CAWGDSLREQYF.

In this sample, this clonotype turned up many times. The rearrangement uses TRBV28 and TRBJ2-1; D ambiguous. This CDR3 contains 13 residues. V lost 8 bases to trimming and J lost 9 bases, with 17 bases between them. Germline-derived CDR1 and CDR2 are MDHEN and SYDVKM. The CDR3 reads CASGILRASEQFF. For the CDR3, the DNA is TGTGCCAGCGGGATTCTTAGGGCGAGTGAGCAGTTCTTC.

There are many counts of this clonotype. The rearrangement links TRBV7-8 to TRBJ2-7; TRBD1 matches at 8 bases. The CDR3 consists of 15 residues. The V segment lost 3 bases and the J segment 3 bases; nucleotides outside the gene matches: 7. Germline-derived CDR1 and CDR2 are SGHVS and FQNEAQ. The CDR3 DNA reads as TGTGCCAGCAGCTTGGCGGACAGGGCCCGCTACGAGCAGTACTTC. Translating gives CASSLADRARYEQYF.

In its sample, this clonotype was seen a few times. V is TRBV7-6 and J is TRBJ2-5; 7 bases map to TRBD2. CDR3 length: 17 amino acids. V lost 5 bases, J lost 2 bases, and 14 bases stayed unmatched. Germline V gives CDR1 SGHVS, CDR2 FNYEAQ. The CDR3 region is CASSPNGRFWLQETQYF. DNA of the CDR3: TGTGCCAGCAGCCCCAACGGGAGGTTTTGGTTACAAGAGACCCAGTACTTC.

Many counts were recorded for this clonotype. The chain has TRBV27 and TRBJ2-7; TRBD1 matches 8 bases. This CDR3 comprises 15 residues. The V gene's germline CDR1 is MNHEY and CDR2 SMNVEV (reference sequence). With V trimmed by 5 bases and J by 2 bases, 8 bases remained unmatched. In nucleotides, the CDR3 is TGTGCCAGCAGTAGAAAATCGGACAGGGCCTACGAGCAGTACTTC. Translation: CASSRKSDRAYEQYF.

This chain joins TRBV3-1 and TRBJ2-1, with 12 bases fitting TRBD1. The CDR3 totals 15 residues. Germline V gives CDR1 LGHDT, CDR2 YNNKEL (reference sequence). Trimming took 4 bases from V and 6 from J; bases not matched to a gene: 4. The CDR3 here is CASSRGQGALNEQFF. The CDR3 DNA is TGTGCCAGCAGCCGGGGACAGGGGGCCCTCAATGAGCAGTTCTTC.

The chain has TRBV5-1 and TRBJ1-1; no definite D call. Deletions cut 2 bases from V and 3 bases from J, with 8 bases between. CDR1 and CDR2 from the germline V gene are SGHRS and YFSETQ. CDR3 length: 13 residues. The CDR3 spells CASSFEGDTEAFF. The CDR3 DNA is TGCGCCAGCAGCTTTGAGGGAGACACTGAAGCTTTCTTT.

The chain joins TRBV19 to TRBJ2-3; 7 bases are a match to TRBD2. The CDR3 has 16 amino acids. Trimming cost V 3 bases and J 0 bases; bases outside gene matches: 6. CDR1 and CDR2 (germline): LNHDA, SQIVND (reference sequence). CDR3 protein: CASSILPGGSTDTQYF. The CDR3 nucleotides are TGTGCCAGTAGTATCCTGCCGGGAGGAAGCACAGATACGCAGTATTTT. Full variable domain (outside the CDR3, taken from reference TRBV19 and TRBJ2-3): DGGITQSPKYLFRKEGQNVTLSCEQNLNHDAMYWYRQDPGQGLRLIYYSQIVNDFQKGDIAEGYSVSREKKESFPLTVTSAQKNPTAFYLCASSILPGGSTDTQYFGPGTRLTVL.

This clonotype was detected ten times or more. V usage is TRBV10-2 and J usage is TRBJ2-3; D remains ambiguous. Per germline, CDR1 WSHSY and CDR2 SAAADI. There are 14 residues in the CDR3. The ends were cut back, 1 base at V and 0 bases at J, with 5 bases in the middle. CDR3 DNA: TGCGCCAGCAGTGAGTTTAGTAGCACAGATACGCAGTATTTT. It encodes CASSEFSSTDTQYF.

This clonotype has at least ten counts. This chain uses TRBV3-1 with TRBJ2-1; D remains ambiguous. There are 15 residues in the CDR3. The V gene's germline CDR1 is LGHDT and CDR2 YNNKEL (reference sequence). Trimming left V 4 bases short and J 4 bases short, with 14 bases between. CDR3 sequence (DNA): TGTGCCAGCAGCCCAAGTACCTGGATGTACAATGAGCAGTTCTTC. Its translation: CASSPSTWMYNEQFF.

Worth noting for this clonotype: A read error may account for a junction end that differs from germline. The chain links TRBV20-1 to TRBJ1-5, with no clear D. This CDR3 region has 14 residues. Looked up from germline, CDR1 is DFQATT and CDR2 is SNEGSKA (reference sequence). Here the CDR3 DNA reads TGCAGTGCCACGGGCCCGTATAGCAATCAGCCCCTGCATTTT. Protein sequence: CSATGPYSNQPLHF.

This clonotype has ten or more counts. The chain links TRBV12-3 or TRBV12-4 to TRBJ2-1, with D perhaps matching TRBD2 (5 bases). Trimming shortened V by 4 bases and J by 7 bases, and 17 bases separated the two germline ends. The CDR3 has 15 amino acids. The CDR3: CASSYLANIHNEQFF. The CDR3 nucleotides read TGTGCCAGCAGTTACCTAGCTAATATCCATAATGAGCAGTTCTTC.

This clonotype appeared a few times. J is TRBJ2-4 and V is TRBV7-2; D ambiguous. The germline CDR1 and CDR2 sequences are SGHTA and FQGNSA. The CDR3 totals 13 residues. Trimming removed 1 base from V and 12 bases from J, with 13 bases in between. The CDR3 sequence is CASSLDIRATQYF. CDR3 coding DNA: TGTGCCAGCAGCTTAGACATCCGGGCCACTCAGTACTTC.

This clonotype is a singleton in its sample. The chain employs TRBV6-1 and TRBJ1-5; D possibly corresponds to TRBD1 (6 bases). Germline CDR1 and CDR2: MNHNS and SASEGT. With 7 bases removed from V and 5 bases from J, the gap between germline ends came to 9 bases. This CDR3 is 12 amino acids long. In nucleotides, the CDR3 is TGTGCCAGCATTGGGGGCTATCAGCCCCAGCATTTT. Amino acids: CASIGGYQPQHF.

This clonotype was seen repeatedly, ten times or more. The chain combines TRBV27 with TRBJ1-6; D remains ambiguous. Between the trimmed V and J ends, which lost 0 bases and 13 bases, there was a span of 10 bases. This CDR3 has 13 amino acids. From germline, CDR1 is MNHEY and CDR2 SMNVEV (reference sequence). CDR3 DNA: TGTGCCAGCAGTTTATCGGAGTTCCTGCCCCTCCACTTT. Its protein is CASSLSEFLPLHF.

This clonotype was seen more than once but under ten times. This chain joins TRBV6-5 and TRBJ2-1; no firm D call. This CDR3 is 14 amino acids long. Germline V lookup: CDR1 MNHEY, CDR2 SVGAGI. V lost 2 bases and J 1 base, leaving 6 bases between the germline ends. CDR3 loop: CASSYKVSYNEQFF. As DNA, the CDR3 is TGTGCCAGCAGTTACAAAGTATCCTACAATGAGCAGTTCTTC.

The table lists this clonotype with many counts. V usage is TRBV2 and J usage is TRBJ1-2; tentatively, D is TRBD1 (5 bases). The germline V gene encodes CDR1 SNHLY and CDR2 FYNNEI. Trimming removed 2 bases from V and 8 bases from J, with 21 bases in between. CDR3 length equals 16 residues. CDR3 loop: CASSERPGPLTKGYTF. The CDR3 nucleotides are TGTGCCAGCAGTGAAAGGCCAGGGCCTCTGACGAAAGGCTACACCTTC.

This sequence joins TRBV20-1 and TRBJ2-3; 12 nucleotides align to TRBD2. V lost 5 bases, J lost 4 bases, and 4 bases stayed unmatched. Germline lookup yields CDR1 DFQATT and CDR2 SNEGSKA (reference sequence). This CDR3 is built from 14 residues. The CDR3 reads CSALLAGGADTQYF. DNA for the CDR3: TGCAGTGCTTTACTAGCGGGAGGAGCAGATACGCAGTATTTT.

This clonotype was detected only a few times. The gene calls are TRBV27 and TRBJ2-5; D tentatively reads TRBD1 or TRBD2 (5 bases each). Germline V CDR1 and CDR2: MNHEY, SMNVEV (reference sequence). V was clipped by 6 bases and J by 6 bases, with 20 bases between them. This CDR3 region has 15 residues. The CDR3 here is CASRGSGAEKKTQYF. The CDR3 DNA follows: TGTGCCAGCAGGGGTTCCGGGGCCGAAAAGAAGACCCAGTACTTC.

This clonotype showed up many times. CDR3 in DNA: TGCGCCAGCAGCGCCTCGATGGACAGGAACACTGAAGCTTTCTTT. The encoded protein is CASSASMDRNTEAFF. The J gene is TRBJ1-1, the V gene TRBV5-1; D is possibly TRBD1 (6 bases). The CDR3 has 15 residues. Germline CDR1 and CDR2: SGHRS and YFSETQ. V was shortened by 4 bases and J by 1 base, with 14 bases between the two germline ends.

The CDR3 nucleotides are TGTGCCAGCAGTGAGAGGCAGGCGAACACTGAAGCTTTCTTT. Its protein is CASSERQANTEAFF. The chain uses TRBV2 and TRBJ1-1; D unclear. CDR3 size: 14 residues. CDR1 SNHLY and CDR2 FYNNEI come from the germline V gene. V lost 3 bases, J lost 1 base, and 9 bases lay in between.

This clonotype has at least ten counts. The CDR3 region is CASTRTSAAQETQYF. In DNA form, the CDR3 reads TGTGCCAGCACCAGGACTAGCGCGGCACAAGAGACCCAGTACTTC. The chain links TRBV27 to TRBJ2-5, with TRBD2 matching 9 bases. The V gene end was trimmed by 7 bases and the J gene end by 2 bases; junction bases not matched to a gene: 8. CDR1 MNHEY and CDR2 SMNVEV come from the germline V gene (reference sequence). There are 15 residues in the CDR3.

The CDR3 DNA reads as TGTGCCAGCAGTTACTCGGCTGGGGTGGAAAAACTGTTTTTT. Amino acids: CASSYSAGVEKLFF. V is TRBV6-5 and J is TRBJ1-4; D is uncertain. The CDR3 contains 14 residues. Between the trimmed V and J ends, which lost 0 bases and 8 bases, there was a span of 10 bases. Germline V gene lookup returns CDR1 MNHEY and CDR2 SVGAGI.

The genes are TRBV9 and TRBJ2-2; perhaps TRBD1 as D (7 bases). CDR1 SGDLS and CDR2 YYNGEE come from the germline V gene. V lost 0 bases, J lost 2 bases, and 11 bases lay in between. The CDR3 contains 16 residues. The CDR3 sequence: CASSVDRGGNTGELFF. CDR3 DNA sequence: TGTGCCAGCAGCGTAGACAGGGGAGGAAACACCGGGGAGCTGTTTTTT.

This chain links TRBV5-1 with TRBJ1-4, with D possibly being TRBD1 (5 bases). The CDR3 loop spans 16 amino acids. Deletions cut 0 bases from V and 7 bases from J, with 16 bases between. CDR1 is SGHRS and CDR2 is YFSETQ in the germline V gene. The CDR3 DNA sequence: TGCGCCAGCAGCTTGGTCGAACAGGCCGCCGGTGAAAAACTGTTTTTT. Its translation: CASSLVEQAAGEKLFF.

This clonotype has just a few counts. This chain joins TRBV19 and TRBJ1-5; D may be TRBD1 (6 bases). Germline values: CDR1 LNHDA, CDR2 SQIVND (reference sequence). The CDR3 has 18 amino acids. V shed 2 bases and J shed 5 bases, with 22 bases lying between them. CDR3 protein: CASSILLFEQGPHQPQHF. For the CDR3, the DNA is TGTGCCAGTAGTATATTGCTATTCGAACAGGGCCCTCATCAGCCCCAGCATTTT.

The chain has TRBV2 and TRBJ2-7; 8 nucleotides line up with TRBD1. Germline V gene sequence: CDR1 SNHLY, CDR2 FYNNEI. V shed 3 bases, J shed 0 bases, and the junction held 4 bases outside the gene matches. This CDR3 region has 15 residues. In DNA form, the CDR3 reads TGTGCCAGCAGTGACAGGGGGCCGCCCTCCTACGAGCAGTACTTC. Translation gives CASSDRGPPSYEQYF. The whole variable domain, filled in from reference TRBV2 and TRBJ2-7, reads EPEVTQTPSHQVTQMGQEVILRCVPISNHLYFYWYRQILGQKVEFLVSFYNNEISEKSEIFDDQFSVERPDGSNFTLKIRSTKLEDSAMYFCASSDRGPPSYEQYFGPGTRLTVT.

The V and J genes are TRBV27 and TRBJ1-2; TRBD1 matches 9 bases. The CDR3 contains 16 residues. Germline CDR1 reads MNHEY; CDR2 reads SMNVEV (reference sequence). V gave up 10 bases and J gave up 7 bases; unmatched junction bases: 19. CDR3 coding DNA: TGTGCCACCGCCCCGGACAGGGGCGATGGTATTTCTGGCTACACCTTC. As protein: CATAPDRGDGISGYTF.